This T cell receptor (beta chain) was documented in a study of control samples from healthy donors and cancer patients. Here immunoSEQ multiplex PCR was the method, and the copy in TCRdb shows in-frame clones only, minus some. This table has more than 100,000 clones, approximately 89% appearing once. The CDR3 length is 17 residues. The V end lost 0 bases, the J end lost 3 bases, and 14 bases lay between the germline ends. CDR1 and CDR2 from the germline V gene are SGHAT and FQNNGV. Sequenced input: PBMCs. The receptor was derived from a man in his fifties with head and neck cancer. The chain couples TRBV11-2 to TRBJ2-2; D ambiguous. The CDR3: CASSLDVGFFHTGELFF. The CDR3 coding sequence is TGTGCCAGCAGCTTAGATGTGGGCTTTTTTCACACCGGGGAGCTGTTTTTT.